A single sample is the source of the 26 T cell receptor beta chains below, sequenced in a study of T cell responses to AZD1222 COVID-19 vaccine. Measured with immunoSEQ multiplex PCR; TCRdb has only the in-frame clones, and not every one. The repertoire consists of approximately 160,000 clones, with 90% to 95% occurring once and the leading ten covering about 4.6%. The source material was peripheral blood, sampled 28 days after the second AZD1222 dose. The source is an adult who received the AZD1222 COVID-19 vaccine.

The V call is TRBV27, the J call TRBJ2-7; 7 bases are a match to TRBD1. V was clipped by 5 bases and J by 4 bases; unmatched bases: 14. In germline, CDR1 is MNHEY, CDR2 SMNVEV (reference sequence). This CDR3 region has 16 residues. The CDR3 DNA is TGTGCCAGCAGTACCTACTCCGGGACAGACCCTTACGAGCAGTACTTC. It specifies CASSTYSGTDPYEQYF.

This chain connects TRBV13 to TRBJ2-3, with TRBD2 matching over 11 bases. Germline V gene sequence: CDR1 PRHDT, CDR2 FYEKMQ (reference sequence). V was pared by 3 bases and J by 3 bases, with 11 bases of the junction left unmatched. The CDR3 has 18 amino acids. CDR3 in amino acids: CASSFVLSGRAETDTQYF. CDR3 coding DNA: TGTGCCAGCAGCTTCGTCCTTAGCGGGAGGGCCGAGACAGATACGCAGTATTTT.

The chain is built from TRBV29-1 and TRBJ1-5; D is unclear. Germline V gene sequence: CDR1 SQVTM, CDR2 ANQGSEA. V gave up 4 bases and J gave up 7 bases, with 14 bases separating them. The CDR3 loop spans 13 amino acids. The CDR3 loop reads CSVANGEGQPQHF. The DNA of the CDR3 is TGCAGCGTTGCTAACGGGGAAGGCCAGCCCCAGCATTTT. Looking up the rest from reference TRBV29-1 and TRBJ1-5 gives the full variable domain: SAVISQKPSRDICQRGTSLTIQCQVDSQVTMMFWYRQQPGQSLTLIATANQGSEATYESGFVIDKFPISRPNLTFSTLTVSNMSPEDSSIYLCSVANGEGQPQHFGDGTRLSIL.

The gene calls are TRBV2 and TRBJ1-1; D is unresolved. The length of the CDR3 is 15 residues. V was trimmed by 2 bases and J by 4 bases, leaving 14 bases between them. Germline V gene sequence: CDR1 SNHLY, CDR2 FYNNEI. CDR3 DNA: TGTGCCAGCAGTGAATCGTCATCTCTGGGCACTGAAGCTTTCTTT. Protein sequence: CASSESSSLGTEAFF.

This clone came up once. The J gene is TRBJ2-7, the V gene TRBV2; unclear D gene. The CDR3 is 14 amino acids. CDR1 and CDR2 (germline): SNHLY, FYNNEI. Trimming took 6 bases from V and 3 from J, leaving 15 bases between them. As DNA, the CDR3 is TGTGCCAGCAGGACAACTGATTACCTCTACGAGCAGTACTTC. This gives the protein CASRTTDYLYEQYF.

The chain links TRBV5-1 to TRBJ2-7; tentative D call: TRBD2 (5 bases). Per the germline V gene, CDR1 is SGHRS and CDR2 is YFSETQ. This CDR3 region has 16 residues. Trimming left V 0 bases short and J 0 bases short, with 13 bases between. CDR3 sequence (DNA): TGCGCCAGCAGCTTGGCAGGAACTAGTTTCTCCTACGAGCAGTACTTC. Amino acids: CASSLAGTSFSYEQYF.

The chain has TRBV20-1 and TRBJ1-2; 9 nucleotides line up with TRBD1. The ends lost 3 bases at V and 5 bases at J; junction bases unmatched: 10. CDR3 length: 15 residues. Germline V gene data show CDR1 as DFQATT and CDR2 as SNEGSKA (reference sequence). CDR3 sequence reads: CSASDPDRGGYGYTF. DNA for the CDR3: TGCAGTGCTAGTGACCCGGACAGGGGTGGTTATGGCTACACCTTC.

This clone was picked up one time. The chain uses TRBV2 and TRBJ1-2; D unclear. Germline V lookup: CDR1 SNHLY, CDR2 FYNNEI. V was trimmed by 4 bases and J by 4 bases, leaving 13 bases between them. The CDR3 totals 14 residues. The CDR3 region is CASSGAGAGYGYTF. The CDR3 nucleotides read TGTGCCAGCAGTGGAGCAGGTGCGGGCTATGGCTACACCTTC.

The chain carries TRBV30 and TRBJ2-7; 8 positions agree with TRBD1. The germline CDR1 and CDR2 sequences are GTSNPN and SVGIG (reference sequence). The CDR3 has 16 residues. With V trimmed by 1 base and J by 5 bases, 13 bases remained unmatched. Written as DNA, the CDR3 is TGTGCCTGGAGTGACCCAGGGGGCGATCCGTTTGACGAGCAGTACTTC. Translating gives CAWSDPGGDPFDEQYF. Full variable domain (missing parts from reference TRBV30 and TRBJ2-7): SQTIHQWPATLVQPVGSPLSLECTVEGTSNPNLYWYRQAAGRGLQLLFYSVGIGQISSEVPQNLSASRPQDRQFILSSKKLLLSDSGFYLCAWSDPGGDPFDEQYFGPGTRLTVT.

Concerning this clone itself: The sample contains more than one DNA sequence encoding this CDR3. V and J are TRBV18 and TRBJ1-3; possibly TRBD1 for D (5 bases). The V and J ends lost 2 bases and 0 bases respectively, with 5 bases between them. The CDR3 has 14 residues. CDR1 KGHSH and CDR2 LQKENI come from the germline V gene. CDR3 DNA: TGTGCCAGCTCACCAGGGGGCTCTGGAAACACCATATATTTT. It is translated as CASSPGGSGNTIYF.

The chain joins TRBV5-4 to TRBJ2-3; D is possibly TRBD1 or TRBD2 (5 bases each). CDR1 SGHNT and CDR2 YYREEE come from the germline V gene (reference sequence). V dropped 3 bases and J dropped 4 bases, with 15 bases sitting between them. The CDR3 contains 15 residues. The DNA for the CDR3 is TGTGCCAGCAGCTCCGGGACCCAAAGCCCAGATACGCAGTATTTT. Its protein product is CASSSGTQSPDTQYF.

The V and J genes are TRBV27 and TRBJ2-7; 13 positions agree with TRBD2. The CDR3 runs to 14 residues. The germline CDR1 and CDR2 sequences are MNHEY and SMNVEV (reference sequence). The V gene end was trimmed by 4 bases and the J gene end by 6 bases; junction bases not matched to a gene: 3. This chain's CDR3 is CASSSRLAGGEQYF. The CDR3 DNA sequence: TGTGCCAGCAGTTCCAGACTAGCGGGAGGCGAGCAGTACTTC.

This clone was detected once. The rearrangement uses TRBV7-3 and TRBJ2-5; 10 bases match TRBD2. The ends lost 0 bases at V and 4 bases at J; junction bases unmatched: 8. This CDR3 has 17 amino acids. Germline CDR1 reads SGHTA; CDR2 reads FQGTGA. The CDR3 DNA sequence: TGTGCCAGCAGCTTAACGGGAGTCCGGACTAGCGGAGAGACCCAGTACTTC. As protein: CASSLTGVRTSGETQYF.

J is TRBJ2-1 and V is TRBV5-4, with D perhaps assigned TRBD1 or TRBD2 (6 bases each). Germline V gene data show CDR1 as SGHNT and CDR2 as YYREEE (reference sequence). V lost 0 bases to trimming and J lost 6 bases, with 16 bases between them. The CDR3 has 16 residues. The DNA of the CDR3 is TGTGCCAGCAGCTTGGGATTACTAGCAGGGGTCAATGAGCAGTTCTTC. Residues: CASSLGLLAGVNEQFF.

Only one count was recorded for this clone. V and J are TRBV27 and TRBJ2-3; D gene ambiguous. Germline CDR1 and CDR2: MNHEY and SMNVEV (reference sequence). CDR3 size: 12 residues. V lost 0 bases to trimming and J lost 5 bases, with 3 bases between them. The DNA for the CDR3 is TGTGCCAGCAGTTTATCTCTAGATACGCAGTATTTT. Residues: CASSLSLDTQYF.

The chain recombines TRBV12-3 or TRBV12-4 with TRBJ1-4; no definite D call. V shed 3 bases and J shed 8 bases, with 10 bases lying between them. The CDR3 totals 13 residues. Written as DNA, the CDR3 is TGTGCCAGCAGTTTGGAGGGTCGGGAAAAACTGTTTTTT. Translating gives CASSLEGREKLFF.

V gene TRBV30 combines with J gene TRBJ1-2; 8 bases line up with TRBD1. The V gene end was trimmed by 0 bases and the J gene end by 2 bases; junction bases not matched to a gene: 5. The CDR3 is made up of 15 amino acids. Germline V gives CDR1 GTSNPN, CDR2 SVGIG (reference sequence). The CDR3 is CAWSVMTGANYGYTF. Here the CDR3 DNA reads TGTGCCTGGAGTGTTATGACAGGGGCCAACTATGGCTACACCTTC.

The chain joins TRBV5-1 to TRBJ1-4; no firm D call. This CDR3 is built from 14 residues. V lost 0 bases and J 4 bases, leaving 7 bases between the germline ends. CDR1 is SGHRS, CDR2 YFSETQ, per germline. As DNA, the CDR3 is TGCGCCAGCAGCTTGGGGGAAATTAATGAAAAACTGTTTTTT. Translating gives CASSLGEINEKLFF.

This chain uses TRBV7-8 with TRBJ2-1; the match to TRBD1 covers 9 bases. The CDR3 totals 16 residues. J lost 2 bases, V lost 2 bases, and 4 bases had no gene match. Germline CDR1 SGHVS, CDR2 FQNEAQ. The CDR3 spells CASSLPGTGTYNEQFF. Written as DNA, the CDR3 is TGTGCCAGCAGCTTACCGGGGACAGGGACCTACAATGAGCAGTTCTTC.

The gene calls are TRBV6-5 and TRBJ2-7, with TRBD1 matching 9 bases. Germline CDR1 reads MNHEY; CDR2 reads SVGAGI. This CDR3 contains 15 residues. The V segment lost 7 bases and the J segment 3 bases; nucleotides outside the gene matches: 10. This chain's CDR3 is CASTNGQGRYYEQYF. The CDR3 region has the DNA TGTGCCAGCACAAATGGACAGGGGCGATACTACGAGCAGTACTTC.

The J gene is TRBJ2-7, the V gene TRBV2; 7 nucleotides match TRBD1. The CDR3 extends over 15 amino acids. Germline V gene sequence: CDR1 SNHLY, CDR2 FYNNEI. V lost 6 bases, J lost 6 bases, and 14 bases stayed unmatched. The CDR3 nucleotides are TGTGCCAGCAGCCGGGGACAGAGATCTACGGGCGAGCAGTACTTC. It encodes CASSRGQRSTGEQYF.

The chain recombines TRBV9 with TRBJ1-2; D possibly corresponds to TRBD1 (5 bases). CDR1 SGDLS and CDR2 YYNGEE come from the germline V gene. The CDR3 sequence is 14 residues long. The V end was cut by 1 base, the J end by 1 base, with 8 bases between. The CDR3 is CASSVTGLNYGYTF. DNA for the CDR3: TGTGCCAGCAGCGTAACAGGCCTTAACTATGGCTACACCTTC.

This chain uses TRBV19 with TRBJ2-1, with 9 bases that match TRBD2. The CDR3 totals 17 residues. The germline V gene encodes CDR1 LNHDA and CDR2 SQIVND (reference sequence). V shed 1 base and J 8 bases; nucleotides not matched to a gene: 12. CDR3 nucleotides: TGTGCCAGTAGTATAGGTGGGAGTAGCGGGAGTTTTGATGAGCAGTTCTTC. Amino acids: CASSIGGSSGSFDEQFF.

The chain links TRBV9 to TRBJ1-5, with D hard to call. With 0 bases removed from V and 0 bases from J, the gap between germline ends came to 10 bases. This CDR3 region has 16 residues. Per germline, CDR1 SGDLS and CDR2 YYNGEE. CDR3 sequence: CASSVGGGNSNQPQHF. In DNA, the CDR3 is TGTGCCAGCAGCGTAGGCGGCGGGAATAGCAATCAGCCCCAGCATTTT. The whole variable domain, remainder taken from reference TRBV9 and TRBJ1-5, is DSGVTQTPKHLITATGQRVTLRCSPRSGDLSVYWYQQSLDQGLQFLIQYYNGEERAKGNILERFSAQQFPDLHSELNLSSLELGDSALYFCASSVGGGNSNQPQHFGDGTRLSIL.

The chain employs TRBV5-6 and TRBJ1-5; no firm D call. Trimming took 2 bases from V and 0 from J, leaving 12 bases between them. Per germline, CDR1 SGHDT and CDR2 YYEEEE. The CDR3 is made up of 16 amino acids. The CDR3 here is CASSFGGLYSNQPQHF. In DNA form, the CDR3 reads TGTGCCAGCAGCTTTGGCGGCCTATATAGCAATCAGCCCCAGCATTTT.

The chain recombines TRBV6-5 with TRBJ1-4; TRBD1 aligns across 11 bases. This CDR3 is built from 14 residues. The trim removed 6 bases at V and 7 bases at J, leaving 4 bases unmatched. Germline loops: CDR1 MNHEY, CDR2 SVGAGI. The DNA of the CDR3 is TGTGCCAGCAGCCTGGGACAGGGGGTTGAAAAACTGTTTTTT. This codes for CASSLGQGVEKLFF.